The subject of this entry is one T cell receptor (beta chain). Its antigen is currently unknown. The data stem from a study of shared clonotypes between healthy human individuals. Broader study findings: When naive CD4 clonotypes were compared across four donors, approximately 5% were shared. It was anticipated that sequencing depth would influence how many clonotypes donors shared.

In the original processing: Without quality scores, immunoSEQ junctional reads could not be filtered like full-length reads. Generated by immunoSEQ multiplex PCR, the TCRdb table keeps only in-frame clones and is missing some. That table supplies the V and J calls and clone size; D and trimming were determined from the DNA. The table has roughly 2.6 million clones, just over 90% seen once. From germline, CDR1 is MNHNY and CDR2 SVGAGI (reference sequence). This CDR3 region has 16 residues. V was clipped by 2 bases and J by 5 bases; unmatched bases: 7. Caucasian adults living in Nashville, Tennessee, provided all samples.

The chain is built from TRBV6-6 and TRBJ2-1, with 9 bases matching TRBD1. The sequencing sample was made of naive CD4+ T cells sorted from blood. Subset specified: CD45RA+ positively selected. The receptor comes from a man aged 18 to 29 in good health. In DNA, the CDR3 is TGTGCCAGCAGTTACCTGACCGGGACAGGGAACAATGAGCAGTTCTTC. As protein: CASSYLTGTGNNEQFF.